The 16 T cell receptor beta chains below come from one sample, sequenced in a study of T cells in Graves' hyperthyroidism and ophthalmopathy (dated by TCRdb to the late 2010s). Library generation was performed with multiplex PCR. Sequencing used an Illumina HiSeq 2000. The TCR beta CDR3 regions were amplified from the RNA transcripts. For the first round of RT-PCR on the TCR CDR3, the HTBI primer set was used together with the Qiagen OneStep RT-PCR kit. TCRdb reanalyzed the raw reads on its own, using fastp at Q25 for trimming and MiXCR for clone calling, and kept in-frame beta chains. Identical CDR3 protein sequences are pooled into one entry, listed with their most common genes and DNA. The sample has about 530,000 distinct CDR3 sequences on record, roughly a sixth of them singletons. The ten largest clones take up 17% of the sample. The sequencing input was blood. The receptor source for this set is a woman between 18 and 30 years old with Graves' ophthalmopathy.

This clonotype was seen ten or more times. The chain employs TRBV7-3 and TRBJ2-5; 9 bases map to TRBD2. This CDR3 has 15 residues. Germline trimming cut 5 bases from V and 2 bases from J; bases unmatched to any gene: 6. The V gene's germline CDR1 is SGHTA and CDR2 FQGTGA. In DNA form, the CDR3 reads TGTGCCAGCAGCATCTCTAGCGGGATACAAGAGACCCAGTACTTC. It specifies CASSISSGIQETQYF.

At least ten counts were recorded for this clonotype. V usage is TRBV2 and J usage is TRBJ1-1; D possibly corresponds to TRBD1 (5 bases). The CDR3 is 12 amino acids. V lost 8 bases and J lost 4, with 11 bases in between. Germline V CDR1 and CDR2: SNHLY, FYNNEI. This chain's CDR3 is CASRSGGTEAFF. CDR3 nucleotide sequence: TGTGCCAGCCGGTCTGGGGGCACTGAAGCTTTCTTT.

This clonotype was seen ten or more times. The gene calls are TRBV7-2 and TRBJ1-5; D is unresolved. The CDR3 covers 13 residues. V shed 1 base and J shed 7 bases, with 8 bases lying between them. Germline CDR1 is SGHTA and CDR2 is FQGNSA. The CDR3 coding sequence is TGTGCCAGCAGCTTAGAGGCTCAACAGCCCCAGCATTTT. It codes for CASSLEAQQPQHF.

This clonotype occurred many times. V is TRBV28 and J is TRBJ2-1; D uncertain. The germline V gene encodes CDR1 MDHEN and CDR2 SYDVKM. The CDR3 spans 11 residues. The V and J ends lost 2 bases and 7 bases respectively, with 3 bases between them. CDR3 in amino acids: CASSLGNEQFF. Here the CDR3 DNA reads TGTGCCAGCAGTTTAGGGAATGAGCAGTTCTTC. The full variable domain, completed using reference TRBV28 and TRBJ2-1, is DVKVTQSSRYLVKRTGEKVFLECVQDMDHENMFWYRQDPGLGLRLIYFSYDVKMKEKGDIPEGYSVSREKKERFSLILESASTNQTSMYLCASSLGNEQFFGPGTRLTVL.

The rearrangement links TRBV20-1 to TRBJ2-3, with no clear D. Per the germline V gene, CDR1 is DFQATT and CDR2 is SNEGSKA (reference sequence). The V end lost 6 bases, the J end lost 4 bases, and 11 bases lay between the germline ends. The CDR3 sequence is 12 residues long. DNA of the CDR3: TGCAGTGCCCCCAGGACGGCAGATACGCAGTATTTT. This translates into CSAPRTADTQYF.

This clonotype was counted ten times or more. V and J are TRBV12-5 and TRBJ2-7; no definite D call. V dropped 1 base and J dropped 1 base, with 5 bases sitting between them. This CDR3 spans 13 amino acids. CDR1 LGHNT and CDR2 FRNRAP come from the germline V gene. CDR3 in DNA: TGTGCTAGTGGTTTGGGGGATTCCTACGAGCAGTACTTC. This translates into CASGLGDSYEQYF.

In its sample, this clonotype was seen many times. The chain has TRBV28 and TRBJ1-1; a weak D match, TRBD1 (5 bases). Trimming shortened V by 5 bases and J by 0 bases, and 13 bases separated the two germline ends. Per the germline V gene, CDR1 is MDHEN and CDR2 is SYDVKM. This CDR3 is built from 15 residues. For the CDR3, the DNA is TGTGCCAGCAGTCCCTTGACAGAGATGAACACTGAAGCTTTCTTT. Its translation is CASSPLTEMNTEAFF.

Only a few counts were recorded for this clonotype. The rearrangement links TRBV11-2 to TRBJ1-2; 7 positions match TRBD1. Germline lookup yields CDR1 SGHAT and CDR2 FQNNGV. The CDR3 loop spans 15 amino acids. Trimming removed 5 bases from V and 5 bases from J; junction bases left unmatched: 11. The CDR3 DNA is TGTGCCAGCAGCCCTTTTACAGGGGCCGGGTATGGCTACACCTTC. Protein sequence: CASSPFTGAGYGYTF.

Worth noting for this clonotype: The DNA is omitted, as the CDR3 cannot be located on it reliably, and the CDR3 follows TCRdb's listing. The rearrangement joins TRBV10-2 to TRBJ2-3; TRBD2 is taken as the D call from the table, unchecked against the DNA. The length of the CDR3 is 24 amino acids, counting both ends. Germline assignment: CDR1 WSHSY and CDR2 SAAADI. CDR3: CASTNQTSMYLCASSSLAGDTQYF.

This clonotype was counted between two and nine times. The V and J genes are TRBV15 and TRBJ2-1; 12 nucleotides align to TRBD2. The CDR3 consists of 17 residues. In germline, CDR1 is LNHNV, CDR2 YYDKDF (reference sequence). After removal of 5 bases from V and 5 bases from J, the junction contained 10 bases not matched to a gene. In DNA form, the CDR3 reads TGTGCCACCAGCGGTCAGCGGGGACTAGCGGGTAACAATGAGCAGTTCTTC. This encodes CATSGQRGLAGNNEQFF.

This clonotype was detected a few times. The V and J genes are TRBV27 and TRBJ1-6; 7 positions agree with TRBD1. The germline V gene encodes CDR1 MNHEY and CDR2 SMNVEV (reference sequence). V lost 6 bases to trimming and J lost 4 bases; unmatched junction nucleotides: 3. This CDR3 comprises 14 residues. The CDR3 DNA is TGTGCCAGCAGCGAACAGGGGTATAATTCACCCCTCCACTTT. It is translated as CASSEQGYNSPLHF.

In this sample, this clonotype turned up many times. J is TRBJ2-7 and V is TRBV7-9; TRBD1 aligns across 9 bases. V shed 8 bases and J 6 bases; nucleotides not matched to a gene: 8. This CDR3 contains 13 residues. Germline V gene lookup returns CDR1 SEHNR and CDR2 FQNEAQ (reference sequence). Written as DNA, the CDR3 is TGTGCCAGCGGGACAGGGCAAACTCTCGAGCAGTACTTC. Its protein product is CASGTGQTLEQYF.

As regards this clonotype: A much larger clone lies a single base off, so this may be a read error. J is TRBJ2-1 and V is TRBV2; TRBD1 is a possible D gene (5 bases). The CDR3 is 13 residues long. The germline V gene has CDR1 SNHLY and CDR2 FYNNEI. The CDR3 sequence is CVSTRARDNEQFF. Written as DNA, the CDR3 is TGTGTCAGCACCAGGGCAAGGGACAATGAGCAGTTCTTC.

This clonotype was seen repeatedly, ten times or more. The rearrangement uses TRBV20-1 and TRBJ2-3, with D perhaps matching TRBD1 (5 bases). The CDR3 covers 15 residues. The germline CDR1 and CDR2 sequences are DFQATT and SNEGSKA (reference sequence). V lost 0 bases and J 1 base, leaving 11 bases between the germline ends. The CDR3, as DNA: TGCAGTGCTAGAGATAGGGGTGGGGGCACAGATACGCAGTATTTT. Protein product: CSARDRGGGTDTQYF.

This clonotype was recorded a few times. A much more abundant neighbour one base away suggests this may be a read error. Here the CDR3 omits its conserved ending phenylalanine or tryptophan, so a read error is the likely source. The chain joins TRBV2 to TRBJ2-5; no reliable D call. Germline loops: CDR1 SNHLY, CDR2 FYNNEI. The CDR3 has 14 amino acids. V lost 0 bases and J 2 bases, leaving 7 bases between the germline ends. For the CDR3, the DNA is TGTGCCAGCAGTGAAGCCCGCTATCAAGAGACCCAGTACTCC. It is translated as CASSEARYQETQYS.

This clonotype was seen ten or more times. The CDR3 DNA follows: TGCAGTGCGGACATACGCCAAGAGACCCAGTACTTC. Its translation is CSADIRQETQYF. The chain is built from TRBV20-1 and TRBJ2-5, with D tentatively TRBD1 (5 bases). V was cut by 6 bases and J by 1 base, with 9 bases left in between. Germline V gene lookup returns CDR1 DFQATT and CDR2 SNEGSKA (reference sequence). This CDR3 is built from 12 residues.